The T cell receptor beta chain under discussion was sequenced for a study of T cell clonotyping in hematopoietic cell transplantation. Germline V CDR1 and CDR2: MDHEN, SYDVKM. V was pared by 2 bases and J by 4 bases, with 5 bases between. The CDR3 length is 12 residues. In regard to this clone: The sample carries other DNA sequences with the same CDR3.

Stated time point: recipient sample about 28 days before transplant, after cytoreduction. Blood collection times were about day -28 and days 30, 100, 180 posttransplant. Method: immunoSEQ multiplex PCR; TCRdb's copy keeps in-frame clones and lacks some. The table lists approximately 39,000 clones, roughly 94% of them singletons, with 1.5% to 2% in the top ten. The source is a man aged 35-49 years with chronic myeloid leukemia. Some clones in this sample may be carry-over from other donors' samples. J is TRBJ1-2 and V is TRBV28; D not resolved. The material was peripheral blood mononuclear cells, obtained before stem cell transplant. In DNA form, the CDR3 reads TGTGCCAGCAGTTTAGGCGGCTATGGCTACACCTTC. Translating gives CASSLGGYGYTF.